These T cell receptor beta chains were read from a single sample in a study of identical twins. Via MiXCR, TCRdb re-called the 5' RACE reads, giving one row per CDR3 protein. The table includes under 450,000 distinct CDR3 sequences, approximately 17% detected once. Sequencing was done on a sample of naive T cells sorted from blood. The receptors originated from a man aged 50 to 59 in good health. The conserved cysteine and the conserved F or W are not part of the CDR3 here. Fields, in order: V gene, CDR3 protein.

TRBV12-5 | ASGLPGNTEAF
TRBV4-3 | ASTQGPPHNEQF
TRBV11-2 | ASSRDRDRKTSGANVLT
TRBV7-9 | ASSLGRQALNTEAF
TRBV20-1 | SATWTSGRNEQF
TRBV14 | ASSQLRGSDEKLF
TRBV6-5 | ASSYGLSFGQGKDEQY
TRBV29-1 | SVVGWNNIQY
TRBV9 | ASSVGGTNTEAF
TRBV18 | ASSPRGSNEKLF
TRBV7-2 | ASRRTGGEADTQY
TRBV24-1 | ATSGPAFTSGVNTGELF
TRBV24-1 | ATSRTGYEQY
TRBV15 | ATSRVTIPDTQY
TRBV10-2 | ASRQGFLDTEAF
TRBV20-1 | SARDWTSGQETQY
TRBV28 | ASSLSMEPA
TRBV6-2/TRBV6-3 | ASSYPQGLDEQY
TRBV9 | ASRAAGTATDTQY
TRBV4-2 | ASSPPAGQGFNEQF
TRBV29-1 | SVERGKPSEQY
TRBV5-5 | ASQLVGPAEAF
TRBV12-3/TRBV12-4 | ASSFGGAPLH
TRBV2 | ASRPGQRTDTQY
TRBV27 | ASSLGALSTDTQY
TRBV7-9 | ASSLGAPTALNSPLH
TRBV29-1 | SVGPRDNYEQY
TRBV20-1 | SASPASGGTKY
TRBV20-1 | SARGPASYEQY
TRBV3-1 | ASSQGGPHNEQF
TRBV28 | ATLRQDYEQY
TRBV7-2 | ASSPSAGQTDTQY
TRBV27 | ASSSGQSMSKNIQY
TRBV10-3 | AISESGGGNTEAF
TRBV28 | ATLQQVGTEAF
TRBV7-9 | ASSLGGSWELF
TRBV29-1 | SVTQLDTGELF
TRBV5-6 | ASSQPAGGHHHEQY
TRBV7-8 | ASSKGGNTGELF
TRBV27 | ASSSRQGYSNQPQH
TRBV20-1 | SASSSGTGVYEQY
TRBV29-1 | SVERRTGPRETQY
TRBV4-3 | ASSQDYRSGELF
TRBV5-1 | ASSFGGTGELF
TRBV28 | ASSLNRDLS
TRBV29-1 | SVLSQSRGEQF
TRBV18 | ASSPMTTPSETQY
TRBV20-1 | SARGTAGGNAEAF
TRBV24-1 | ATSDSESYNEQF
TRBV5-1 | ATTQGAPSSYNEQF
TRBV5-1 | ASSTPSTNTEAF
TRBV29-1 | SVETGTSETYEQY
TRBV6-5 | ASSTSGSGYNEQF
TRBV6-2/TRBV6-3 | ASSFDRGPQNIQY
TRBV4-3 | ASSQGPGQAAYEQY
TRBV28 | ASSHPTGQLYNEQF
TRBV27 | ASSPGGGGTDTQY
TRBV12-5 | ASGLVQGTLSSYNEQF
TRBV15 | ATSPRVSSYNEQF
TRBV6-2/TRBV6-3 | ASSYSNGPNTEAF